This TCR beta chain derives from a study of response to subunit inactivated influenza vaccine. Study-wide results and caveats: Seasonal influenza vaccination, on each occasion, was suggested by the authors to recruit few new T cells.

A single record per CDR3 protein comes from TCRdb applying MiXCR to the RT-PCR reads. The data show around 790,000 distinct CDR3 sequences, 21% seen once. This clonotype was found many times. Its antigen remains unknown. Germline V gene sequence: CDR1 SQVTM, CDR2 ANQGSEA. This CDR3 is 14 amino acids long. V lost 5 bases to trimming and J lost 5 bases, with 16 bases between them. The chain uses TRBV29-1 and TRBJ2-1, with D perhaps assigned TRBD1 or TRBD2 (7 bases each). The sequences come from PBMCs from blood, collected 4 to 6 days after vaccination. This TCR was sampled from a man in his fifties who received an inactivated influenza vaccine. This CDR3 reads CSVRGGDSHNEQFF. For the CDR3, the DNA is TGCAGCGTTCGAGGGGGGGACAGTCACAATGAGCAGTTCTTC.